This is a list of T cell receptor beta chains from one sample in a study of cytomegalovirus exposure and HLA in healthy donors. This table comes from immunoSEQ multiplex PCR, and its TCRdb copy is limited to in-frame clones, with some not included. This sample has about 200,000 clones, with about 85% found just once. The sequencing input was PBMCs. The receptors were sampled from a male donor in good health and CMV-seropositive. CDR3s include the opening cysteine and the closing phenylalanine or tryptophan. D genes are given only for firm matches. The listing skips clone size in some rows; elsewhere it reads once, few, many or a size class.

TRBV9	TRBD1	TRBJ2-1	NA	CASSVRDRGSNEQFF	TGTGCCAGCAGCGTCCGGGACAGGGGAAGCAATGAGCAGTTCTTC
TRBV4-1	TRBD1	TRBJ2-5	NA	CASSRYRGETQYF	TGCGCCAGCAGCCGCTACAGGGGAGAGACCCAGTACTTC
TRBV29-1	NA	TRBJ1-1	NA	CSVRGGTEAFF	TGCAGCGTTCGGGGGGGCACTGAAGCTTTCTTT
TRBV9	TRBD1	TRBJ2-7	once	CASSTRTGASYEQYF	TGTGCCAGCAGCACCCGGACAGGCGCGTCCTACGAGCAGTACTTC
TRBV27	TRBD1	TRBJ1-2	NA	CASSLGGSGTGKLYGYTF	TGTGCCAGCAGTTTAGGGGGATCTGGGACAGGGAAACTCTATGGCTACACCTTC
TRBV6-4	TRBD2	TRBJ2-3	NA	CASSDPPGRGLDTQYF	TGTGCCAGCAGTGACCCTCCCGGGAGGGGTTTGGATACGCAGTATTTT
TRBV4-3	NA	TRBJ1-3	NA	CASSQDRGSGNTIYF	TGCGCCAGCAGCCAAGACCGGGGCTCTGGAAACACCATATATTTT
TRBV6-5	NA	TRBJ1-2	NA	CASSYGTPNAYGYTF	TGTGCCAGCAGTTACGGGACACCGAATGCCTATGGCTACACCTTC
TRBV10-3	NA	TRBJ2-6	NA	CAISDLSANVLTF	TGTGCCATCAGTGATCTCTCGGCCAACGTCCTGACTTTC
TRBV5-8	NA	TRBJ1-1	NA	CASSWGETDTEAFF	TGTGCCAGCAGCTGGGGGGAGACAGACACTGAAGCTTTCTTT
TRBV19	NA	TRBJ1-6	NA	CASSSERNSPLHF	TGTGCCAGTAGTAGCGAGAGGAATTCACCCCTCCACTTT
TRBV27	NA	TRBJ2-5	few	CASSSLGQQETQYF	TGTGCCAGCAGTTCCTTGGGGCAGCAAGAGACCCAGTACTTC
TRBV9	NA	TRBJ2-3	NA	CASTRWRASTDTQYF	TGTGCCAGCACGCGGTGGCGGGCTAGCACAGATACGCAGTATTTT